These T cell receptor beta chains were read from a single sample in a study of radiotherapy plus CTLA-4 blockade in lung cancer. Data came from immunoSEQ multiplex PCR; TCRdb stores just in-frame clones and leaves some out. The profile shows over 60,000 clones, roughly 87% of them singletons. The sample consisted of peripheral blood, taken from a patient treated with radiotherapy plus ipilimumab. The receptor set was obtained from a human donor with non-small cell lung cancer that progressed on radiotherapy plus ipilimumab. The CDR3 runs from the conserved cysteine through the conserved F or W. Fields, in order: CDR3 protein, CDR3 DNA, D gene, clone size, J gene, V gene. A D gene is named only where the DNA matches it firmly. The listing skips clone size in some rows; elsewhere it reads once, few, many or a size class.

CDR3: CASSVATGSNGAPGEKLFF; DNA: TGTGCCAGCAGCGTAGCGACAGGGTCAAACGGTGCACCGGGTGAAAAACTGTTTTTT; D: TRBD1; size: NA; J: TRBJ1-4; V: TRBV9
CDR3: CASSLRDRGRNEQFF; DNA: TGTGCCAGCAGCCTCCGGGACAGGGGGCGGAATGAGCAGTTCTTC; D: TRBD1; size: NA; J: TRBJ2-1; V: TRBV7-3
CDR3: CASSRAPGTGAGYGYTF; DNA: TGTGCCAGCAGCCGCGCACCCGGGACAGGGGCCGGGTATGGCTACACCTTC; D: TRBD1; size: NA; J: TRBJ1-2; V: TRBV14
CDR3: CASKWDGIETQYF; DNA: TGTGCCAGCAAATGGGACGGGATTGAGACCCAGTACTTC; D: NA; size: NA; J: TRBJ2-5; V: TRBV6-1
CDR3: CAWSPLGQSYGYTF; DNA: TGTGCCTGGAGTCCCCTCGGGCAGAGCTATGGCTACACCTTC; D: NA; size: NA; J: TRBJ1-2; V: TRBV30
CDR3: CASSDVSGGGQFF; DNA: TGTGCCAGCAGTGATGTCTCAGGGGGCGGGCAGTTCTTC; D: TRBD1; size: NA; J: TRBJ2-1; V: TRBV27
CDR3: CASVPLGPDNEQFF; DNA: TGTGCCAGCGTCCCGCTTGGGCCCGACAATGAGCAGTTCTTC; D: NA; size: few; J: TRBJ2-1; V: TRBV2
CDR3: CASWDRYNEQFF; DNA: TGTGCCAGCTGGGACAGGTACAATGAGCAGTTCTTC; D: TRBD1; size: NA; J: TRBJ2-1; V: TRBV28
CDR3: CASSILRNYGYTF; DNA: TGTGCCAGCAGCATCCTACGCAACTATGGCTACACCTTC; D: NA; size: NA; J: TRBJ1-2; V: TRBV2
CDR3: CASSLSGSSYNEQFF; DNA: TGTGCCAGCAGCCTTAGCGGGAGCTCCTACAATGAGCAGTTCTTC; D: TRBD2; size: NA; J: TRBJ2-1; V: TRBV11-2
CDR3: CAISENANTGELFF; DNA: TGTGCCATCAGTGAAAACGCGAACACCGGGGAGCTGTTTTTT; D: NA; size: NA; J: TRBJ2-2; V: TRBV10-3
CDR3: CASSLRTGDNYGYTF; DNA: TGTGCCAGCAGTCTTCGGACAGGGGATAACTATGGCTACACCTTC; D: TRBD1; size: NA; J: TRBJ1-2; V: TRBV28
CDR3: CASEGGDGYTF; DNA: TGCGCCAGCGAAGGAGGGGATGGCTACACCTTC; D: NA; size: NA; J: TRBJ1-2; V: TRBV10-2
CDR3: CASSLLAGDTQYF; DNA: TGTGCCAGCTCATTGCTAGCTGGAGATACGCAGTATTTT; D: NA; size: NA; J: TRBJ2-3; V: TRBV18
CDR3: CASTAWTRGFTGELFF; DNA: TGTGCCAGCACCGCATGGACTAGGGGTTTCACCGGGGAGCTGTTTTTT; D: TRBD2; size: NA; J: TRBJ2-2; V: TRBV7-8
CDR3: CASSDGSVGEKLFF; DNA: TGTGCCAGCAGTGACGGTTCTGTGGGCGAAAAACTGTTTTTT; D: NA; size: NA; J: TRBJ1-4; V: TRBV2
CDR3: CASSEGPSVYTQYF; DNA: TGTGCCAGCAGTGAGGGCCCCAGTGTATATACGCAGTATTTT; D: NA; size: NA; J: TRBJ2-3; V: TRBV6-5
CDR3: CAISESSQLEAFF; DNA: TGTGCCATCAGTGAGTCGTCACAGCTAGAGGCTTTCTTT; D: NA; size: few; J: TRBJ1-1; V: TRBV10-3
CDR3: CASSRTGKGSFGYTF; DNA: TGTGCCAGCAGCCGGACAGGGAAAGGTTCCTTCGGCTACACCTTC; D: TRBD1; size: NA; J: TRBJ1-2; V: TRBV7-8
CDR3: CASRKDRGNTEAFF; DNA: TGTGCCAGCAGGAAGGACAGGGGGAACACTGAAGCTTTCTTT; D: TRBD1; size: NA; J: TRBJ1-1; V: TRBV27
CDR3: CASSPPGGWEETQYF; DNA: TGTGCCAGCTCACCACCGGGGGGTTGGGAAGAGACCCAGTACTTC; D: NA; size: NA; J: TRBJ2-5; V: TRBV18
CDR3: CASSSEGTVQETQYF; DNA: TGTGCCAGCAGTTCCGAGGGGACAGTCCAAGAGACCCAGTACTTC; D: TRBD1; size: NA; J: TRBJ2-5; V: TRBV6-1
CDR3: CAWARGTQYF; DNA: TGTGCCTGGGCACGCGGGACCCAGTACTTC; D: NA; size: NA; J: TRBJ2-5; V: TRBV30
CDR3: CASSTYPTGTSASDTQYF; DNA: TGTGCCAGCAGTACCTACCCCACCGGGACAAGTGCCTCAGATACGCAGTATTTT; D: NA; size: NA; J: TRBJ2-3; V: TRBV28
CDR3: CASSGPDRGPDTEAFF; DNA: TGTGCCAGCAGTGGGCCAGACAGGGGCCCGGACACTGAAGCTTTCTTT; D: TRBD1; size: NA; J: TRBJ1-1; V: TRBV6-1
CDR3: CASTKRERTDTQYF; DNA: TGTGCCAGCACCAAGCGGGAGCGCACAGATACGCAGTATTTT; D: TRBD2; size: NA; J: TRBJ2-3; V: TRBV7-9
CDR3: CSVETSGSYEQYF; DNA: TGCAGCGTGGAGACTAGCGGGAGCTACGAGCAGTACTTC; D: TRBD2; size: NA; J: TRBJ2-7; V: TRBV29-1
CDR3: CAWSVAGYSNQPQHF; DNA: TGTGCCTGGAGTGTAGCGGGGTATAGCAATCAGCCCCAGCATTTT; D: NA; size: NA; J: TRBJ1-5; V: TRBV30
CDR3: CASSESSNQPQHF; DNA: TGTGCCAGCAGTGAAAGCAGCAATCAGCCCCAGCATTTT; D: NA; size: many; J: TRBJ1-5; V: TRBV6-4
CDR3: CASIGTQDGYTF; DNA: TGTGCCAGCATAGGAACTCAGGATGGCTACACCTTC; D: NA; size: NA; J: TRBJ1-2; V: TRBV6-6
CDR3: CASSPPDLQETQYF; DNA: TGTGCCAGCAGCCCTCCGGACTTACAAGAGACCCAGTACTTC; D: NA; size: NA; J: TRBJ2-5; V: TRBV11-3
CDR3: CSVVHRGPTDTQYF; DNA: TGCAGCGTTGTACACAGGGGGCCGACAGATACGCAGTATTTT; D: TRBD1; size: NA; J: TRBJ2-3; V: TRBV29-1
CDR3: CASSPGPWLDTQYF; DNA: TGTGCCAGCAGCCCGGGACCTTGGTTGGATACGCAGTATTTT; D: NA; size: NA; J: TRBJ2-3; V: TRBV7-2
CDR3: CASSLEGSRLQETQYF; DNA: TGCGCCAGCAGCTTGGAGGGCAGCCGACTCCAAGAGACCCAGTACTTC; D: NA; size: NA; J: TRBJ2-5; V: TRBV5-1
CDR3: CASSPQGEEQYF; DNA: TGTGCCAGCAGCCCACAGGGGGAAGAGCAGTACTTC; D: TRBD1; size: NA; J: TRBJ2-7; V: TRBV5-4
CDR3: CASSSINRGGYGYTF; DNA: TGTGCCAGCAGCTCGATTAACAGGGGGGGCTATGGCTACACCTTC; D: TRBD1; size: NA; J: TRBJ1-2; V: TRBV5-6
CDR3: CASSPLMGAVNEKLFF; DNA: TGCGCCAGCAGCCCCCTGATGGGGGCGGTTAATGAAAAACTGTTTTTT; D: NA; size: NA; J: TRBJ1-4; V: TRBV5-1
CDR3: CASSQRTSGDTGELFF; DNA: TGTGCCAGCAGTCAAAGGACTAGCGGAGACACCGGGGAGCTGTTTTTT; D: TRBD2; size: NA; J: TRBJ2-2; V: TRBV28
CDR3: CASSFRDPGDTQYF; DNA: TGTGCCAGCAGCTTTAGGGACCCGGGGGATACGCAGTATTTT; D: NA; size: NA; J: TRBJ2-3; V: TRBV7-3
CDR3: CASSDRQYNEQFF; DNA: TGTGCCAGCAGTGATCGACAGTACAATGAGCAGTTCTTC; D: NA; size: NA; J: TRBJ2-1; V: TRBV6-1
CDR3: CASSQEEGGELFF; DNA: TGTGCCAGCAGCCAAGAAGAAGGCGGGGAGCTGTTTTTT; D: NA; size: NA; J: TRBJ2-2; V: TRBV4-2
CDR3: CASRYDGEAFF; DNA: TGTGCCAGCAGATATGACGGTGAAGCTTTCTTT; D: NA; size: NA; J: TRBJ1-1; V: TRBV6-6
CDR3: CASSLDGIGEQYF; DNA: TGTGCCAGCAGCTTGGATGGGATAGGGGAGCAGTACTTC; D: NA; size: NA; J: TRBJ2-7; V: TRBV5-4
CDR3: CASSPAGTVSYEQYF; DNA: TGTGCCAGCAGCCCCGCCGGGACAGTCTCCTACGAGCAGTACTTC; D: TRBD1; size: once; J: TRBJ2-7; V: TRBV5-6
CDR3: CASSAWGGNQPQHF; DNA: TGTGCCAGCAGTGCTTGGGGGGGCAATCAGCCCCAGCATTTT; D: NA; size: few; J: TRBJ1-5; V: TRBV6-1
CDR3: CASEANYGYTF; DNA: TGTGCCAGCGAAGCTAACTATGGCTACACCTTC; D: NA; size: NA; J: TRBJ1-2; V: TRBV28